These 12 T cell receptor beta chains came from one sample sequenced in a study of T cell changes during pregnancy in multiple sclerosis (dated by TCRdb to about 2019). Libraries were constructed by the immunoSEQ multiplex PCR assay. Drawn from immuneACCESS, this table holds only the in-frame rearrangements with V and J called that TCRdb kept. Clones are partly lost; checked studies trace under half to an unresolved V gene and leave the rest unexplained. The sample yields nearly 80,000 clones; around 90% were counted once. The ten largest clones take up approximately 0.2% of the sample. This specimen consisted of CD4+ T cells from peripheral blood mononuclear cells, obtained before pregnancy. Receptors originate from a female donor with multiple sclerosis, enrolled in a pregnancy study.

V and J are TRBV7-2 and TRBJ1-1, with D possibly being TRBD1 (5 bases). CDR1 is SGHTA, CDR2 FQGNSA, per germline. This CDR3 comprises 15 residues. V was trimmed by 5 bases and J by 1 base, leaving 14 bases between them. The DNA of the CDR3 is TGTGCCAGCAGCCCGCGCGGGGGATCGAACACTGAAGCTTTCTTT. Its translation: CASSPRGGSNTEAFF. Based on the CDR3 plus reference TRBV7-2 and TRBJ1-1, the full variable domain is GAGVSQSPSNKVTEKGKDVELRCDPISGHTALYWYRQSLGQGLEFLIYFQGNSAPDKSGLPSDRFSAERTGGSVSTLTIQRTQQEDSAVYLCASSPRGGSNTEAFFGQGTRLTVV.

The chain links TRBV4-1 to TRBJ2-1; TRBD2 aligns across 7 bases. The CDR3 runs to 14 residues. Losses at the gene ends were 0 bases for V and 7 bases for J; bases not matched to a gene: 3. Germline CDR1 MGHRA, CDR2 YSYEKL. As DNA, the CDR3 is TGCGCCAGCAGCCAAGACCATAGCGGGAATGAGCAGTTCTTC. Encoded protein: CASSQDHSGNEQFF.

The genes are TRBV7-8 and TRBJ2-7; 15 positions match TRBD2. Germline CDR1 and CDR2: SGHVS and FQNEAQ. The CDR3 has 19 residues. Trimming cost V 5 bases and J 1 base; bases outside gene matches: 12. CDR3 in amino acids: CASSTGLAGGSYRSYEQYF. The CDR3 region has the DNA TGTGCCAGCAGCACGGGACTAGCGGGAGGATCATACCGATCCTACGAGCAGTACTTC.

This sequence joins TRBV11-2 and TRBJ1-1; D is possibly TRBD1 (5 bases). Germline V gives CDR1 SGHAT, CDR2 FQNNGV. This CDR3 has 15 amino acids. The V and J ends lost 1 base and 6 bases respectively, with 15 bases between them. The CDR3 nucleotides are TGTGCCAGCAGCTTAGCGGTAGGGGAGGGTGCTGAAGCTTTCTTT. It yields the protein CASSLAVGEGAEAFF.

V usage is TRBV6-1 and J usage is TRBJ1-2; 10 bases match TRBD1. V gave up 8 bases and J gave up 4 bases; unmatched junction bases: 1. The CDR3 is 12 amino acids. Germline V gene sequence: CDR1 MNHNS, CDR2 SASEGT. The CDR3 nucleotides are TGTGCCAGCGGGGACAGGGGCTATGGCTACACCTTC. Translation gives CASGDRGYGYTF.

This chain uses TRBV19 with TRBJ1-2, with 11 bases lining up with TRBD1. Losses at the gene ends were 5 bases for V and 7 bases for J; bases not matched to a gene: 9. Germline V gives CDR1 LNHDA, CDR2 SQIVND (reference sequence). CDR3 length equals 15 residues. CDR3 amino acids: CASSQREGQGVGYTF. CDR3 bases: TGTGCCAGTAGTCAACGCGAGGGACAGGGGGTTGGCTACACCTTC.

In DNA form, the CDR3 reads TGTGCCAGCAGCTCGCAACGGACTAGCCGGATGAATGAGCAGTTCTTC. Amino acids: CASSSQRTSRMNEQFF. The chain has TRBV7-3 and TRBJ2-1; 8 nucleotides line up with TRBD2. Trimming at V came to 4 bases and at J to 7 bases, leaving 12 bases not matched to a gene. Germline CDR1 SGHTA, CDR2 FQGTGA. The CDR3 contains 16 residues.

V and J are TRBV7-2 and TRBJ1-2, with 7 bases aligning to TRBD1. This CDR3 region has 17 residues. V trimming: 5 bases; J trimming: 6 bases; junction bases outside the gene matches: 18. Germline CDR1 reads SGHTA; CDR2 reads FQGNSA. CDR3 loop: CASSLNSIPQGRDGYTF. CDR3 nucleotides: TGTGCCAGCAGCCTTAATTCCATCCCACAGGGGAGAGATGGCTACACCTTC.

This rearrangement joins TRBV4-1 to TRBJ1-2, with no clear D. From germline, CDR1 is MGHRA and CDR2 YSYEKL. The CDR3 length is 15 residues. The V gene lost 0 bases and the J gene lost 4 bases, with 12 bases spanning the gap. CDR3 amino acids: CASSQEFREGYGYTF. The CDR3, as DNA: TGCGCCAGCAGCCAAGAATTCCGAGAGGGCTATGGCTACACCTTC.

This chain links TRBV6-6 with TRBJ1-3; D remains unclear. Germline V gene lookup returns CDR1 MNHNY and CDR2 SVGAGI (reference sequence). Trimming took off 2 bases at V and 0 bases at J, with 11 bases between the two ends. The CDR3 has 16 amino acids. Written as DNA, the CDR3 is TGTGCCAGCAGTTACGGGCAGGAGGTCTCTGGAAACACCATATATTTT. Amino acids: CASSYGQEVSGNTIYF.

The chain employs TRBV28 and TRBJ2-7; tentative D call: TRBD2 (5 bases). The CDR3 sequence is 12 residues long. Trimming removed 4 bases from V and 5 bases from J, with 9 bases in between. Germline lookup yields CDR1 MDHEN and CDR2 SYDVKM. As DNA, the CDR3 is TGTGCCAGCAGTTCCGGGATGGACGAGCAGTACTTC. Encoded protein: CASSSGMDEQYF.

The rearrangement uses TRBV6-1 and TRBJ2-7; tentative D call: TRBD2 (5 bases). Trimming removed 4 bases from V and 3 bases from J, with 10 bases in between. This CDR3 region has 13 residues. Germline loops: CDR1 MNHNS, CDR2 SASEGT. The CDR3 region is CASSANRDYEQYF. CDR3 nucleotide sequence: TGTGCCAGCAGTGCTAATCGGGACTACGAGCAGTACTTC.